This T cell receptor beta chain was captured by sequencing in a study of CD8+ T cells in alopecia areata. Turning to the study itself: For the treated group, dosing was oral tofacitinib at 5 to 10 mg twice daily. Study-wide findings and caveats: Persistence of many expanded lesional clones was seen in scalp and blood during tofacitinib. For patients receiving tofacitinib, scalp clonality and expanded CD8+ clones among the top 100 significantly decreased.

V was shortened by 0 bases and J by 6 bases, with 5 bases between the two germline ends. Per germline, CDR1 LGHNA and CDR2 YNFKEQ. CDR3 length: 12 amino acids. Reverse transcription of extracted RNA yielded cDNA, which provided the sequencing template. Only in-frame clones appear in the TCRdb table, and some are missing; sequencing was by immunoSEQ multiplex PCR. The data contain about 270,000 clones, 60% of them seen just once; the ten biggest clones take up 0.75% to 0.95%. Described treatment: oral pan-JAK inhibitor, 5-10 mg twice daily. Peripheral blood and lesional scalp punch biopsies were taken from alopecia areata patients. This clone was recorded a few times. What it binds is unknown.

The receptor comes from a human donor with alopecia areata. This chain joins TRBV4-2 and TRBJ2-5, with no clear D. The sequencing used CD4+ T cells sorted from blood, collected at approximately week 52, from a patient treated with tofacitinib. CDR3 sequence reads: CASSQDRKTQYF. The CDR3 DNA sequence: TGTGCCAGCAGCCAAGATAGGAAGACCCAGTACTTC.